Listed below are T cell receptor beta chains from one sample, sequenced in a study of control samples from healthy donors and cancer patients. Sequenced by immunoSEQ multiplex PCR; TCRdb stores in-frame clones only, minus some. The sample includes about 120,000 clones, around 92% of them seen just once. Source material: blood. These receptors were collected from a man between 45 and 60 years old in good health. Each CDR3 is given with its conserved first and last residue. A D gene is named only where the DNA matches it firmly. Clone size is shown for a subset of rows, as once, few, many or a class of expanded clone.

>.|TRBV5-1|TRBJ2-7|.
TGCGCCAGCAGCTTGGACTGGGGCTCCTACGAGCAGTACTTC
CASSLDWGSYEQYF
>TRBD2|TRBV30|TRBJ2-4|.
TGTGCCTGGAGTGGCGGGGGGGAAAACATTCAGTACTTC
CAWSGGGENIQYF
>TRBD2|TRBV2|TRBJ2-1|.
TGTGCCAGCATACAGGAAGGGAGGGGTGAGCAGTTCTTC
CASIQEGRGEQFF
>.|TRBV6-5|TRBJ1-3|.
TGTGCCAGCAGTTACGCAGGGGACGGAAACACCATATATTTT
CASSYAGDGNTIYF
>.|TRBV6-1|TRBJ2-5|.
TGTGCCAGCAGTGAAGAGCCCAGGGGCCGCCCAGGGACCCAGTACTTC
CASSEEPRGRPGTQYF
>.|TRBV9|TRBJ1-2|once
TGTGCCAGCAGCGTAGAAGCCCACACAGGGAACTATGGCTACACCTTC
CASSVEAHTGNYGYTF
>.|TRBV6-6|TRBJ1-1|.
TGTGCCAGCAGTTACTCGATATCGGGAATAGACACTGAAGCTTTCTTT
CASSYSISGIDTEAFF
>TRBD1|TRBV6-5|TRBJ1-2|.
TGTGCCAGCAGTCCAGGGGGCACTAAGGCCTATGGCTACACCTTC
CASSPGGTKAYGYTF
>TRBD1|TRBV9|TRBJ1-6|.
TGTGCCAGCAGCGTATCAGGGGGAGGATCACCCCTCCACTTT
CASSVSGGGSPLHF
>.|TRBV3-1/TRBV3-2|TRBJ2-1|.
TGTGCCAGCAGATACACACAAGAGAATGAGCAGTTCTTC
CASRYTQENEQFF
>.|TRBV10-3|TRBJ1-2|.
TGTGCCATCAGGTTACAGGGTGACTATGGCTACACCTTC
CAIRLQGDYGYTF
>.|TRBV5-1|TRBJ1-1|.
TGCGCCAGCAGCTTGAAAGTGAACACTGAAGCTTTCTTT
CASSLKVNTEAFF
>TRBD1|TRBV2|TRBJ1-5|.
TGTGCCACCACCTCGACAGGGAGAAATCAGCCCCAGCATTTT
CATTSTGRNQPQHF
>.|TRBV7-9|TRBJ2-2|.
TGTGCCAGCAGCTCGACGACTAAGACCCCCGGGGAGCTGTTTTTT
CASSSTTKTPGELFF
>.|TRBV27|TRBJ2-6|.
TGTGCCAGCGGGCTGGGGGCTGGGGCCAACGTCCTGACTTTC
CASGLGAGANVLTF
>.|TRBV27|TRBJ2-7|.
TGTGCCAGCAGTTTATGGGGGGGGGCGTACGAGCAGTACTTC
CASSLWGGAYEQYF
>TRBD1|TRBV15|TRBJ1-1|.
TGTGCCACCAGCACCGACAGGGGAGAGACTGAAGCTTTCTTT
CATSTDRGETEAFF
>.|TRBV10-3|TRBJ2-6|.
TGTGCCACTGGGCCCGTTAGTCGGGACTTCGGGGCCAACGTCCTGACTTTC
CATGPVSRDFGANVLTF
>.|TRBV5-1|TRBJ1-2|.
TGCGCCAGCAGCTTCTCTCAGGGGATGGGGGGCTACACCTTC
CASSFSQGMGGYTF
>TRBD1|TRBV6-6|TRBJ1-5|.
TGTGCCAGCCAACAGGGGAACGGGGAACAGCCCCAGCATTTT
CASQQGNGEQPQHF
>.|TRBV9|TRBJ2-7|.
TGTGCCAGCAGCGTTACACCGGGGCCCTACGAGCAGTACTTC
CASSVTPGPYEQYF
>.|TRBV27|TRBJ1-5|.
TGTGCCAGCAGGGGGGGTGGGAATCAGCCCCAGCATTTT
CASRGGGNQPQHF
>.|TRBV13|TRBJ1-6|once
TGTGCCAGCAGCTTAGCGGGGAGCTCCTATAATTCACCCCTCCACTTT
CASSLAGSSYNSPLHF
>.|TRBV7-7|TRBJ1-3|.
TGTGCCAGCAGCTTATCACAGGGATTTGGAAACACCATATATTTT
CASSLSQGFGNTIYF
>.|TRBV19|TRBJ1-1|.
TGTGCCAGTAGTATAAGGGGCAGGGGACGGAACACTGAAGCTTTCTTT
CASSIRGRGRNTEAFF
>.|TRBV3-1/TRBV3-2|TRBJ2-2|.
TGTGCCAGCAGCCAAGGGGGGTACACCGGGGAGCTGTTTTTT
CASSQGGYTGELFF
>.|TRBV4-3|TRBJ1-1|.
TGCGCCAGCAGCCAAGACTCCGACACTGAAGCTTTCTTT
CASSQDSDTEAFF
>.|TRBV19|TRBJ2-3|.
TGTGCCAGTAGTCCGCGGGACAGCAACACAGATACGCAGTATTTT
CASSPRDSNTDTQYF
>TRBD1|TRBV5-5|TRBJ1-2|once
TGTGCCAGCAGCTTGGACCCCGGGACAGGGGGCCGCAGCTACACCTTC
CASSLDPGTGGRSYTF
>.|TRBV10-3|TRBJ2-7|.
TGTGCCATCAGTGAGTCTGGCAGGGCCGAGCAGTACTTC
CAISESGRAEQYF
>TRBD1|TRBV5-1|TRBJ1-5|.
TGCGCCAGCAGCCCGACAGGGGGCGCGACGAGCAATCAGCCCCAGCATTTT
CASSPTGGATSNQPQHF
>TRBD1|TRBV4-3|TRBJ1-5|.
TGCGCCAGCAGCCAAGAACTGGGTACAGGGGCGCTGAATAGCAATCAGCCCCAGCATTTT
CASSQELGTGALNSNQPQHF
>.|TRBV10-2|TRBJ1-1|.
TGCGCCAGCAGAAACTCGAACACTGAAGCTTTCTTT
CASRNSNTEAFF